This T cell receptor beta chain was recorded in a study of early T cells in non-severe SARS-CoV-2 infection. The V end was cut by 3 bases, the J end by 5 bases, with 20 bases between. The CDR3 has 16 residues. Germline V gene sequence: CDR1 SGHAT, CDR2 FQNNGV. Each single cDNA molecule received a unique molecular identifier. In TCRdb, the 5' RACE reads were re-called with MiXCR into one record per CDR3 protein. The sample lists about 79,000 distinct CDR3 sequences, about 11% occurring once. The receptor comes from an adult who was a healthcare worker with PCR-confirmed SARS-CoV-2 infection or an uninfected control (not recorded which). The sequencing sample was made of whole blood. The chain links TRBV11-2 to TRBJ2-7; D perhaps matches TRBD2 (6 bases). In DNA, the CDR3 is TGTGCCAGCAGCTTTAACGGGGCAAAGGCGGGGAACGAGCAGTACTTC. Protein: CASSFNGAKAGNEQYF.